The rows below give T cell receptor beta chains drawn from one sample of a study of OX40 agonist ivuxolimab in advanced cancers. The repertoire was sequenced with immunoSEQ multiplex PCR; TCRdb's copy has only in-frame clones and lacks some. Of 78,000 or so clones in the sample, almost 90% were seen once. Source: CD4+ or CD8+ T cells sorted from blood, taken in a trial of the OX40 agonist ivuxolimab. The source of these receptors is an adult with an advanced solid tumor such as melanoma, head and neck, liver or kidney cancer. The conserved cysteine and the conserved F or W are not part of the CDR3 here. Fields, in order: J gene, V gene, CDR3 protein.

j_gene: TRBJ2-3; v_gene: TRBV29-1; CDR3aa: SVEQGADTQY
j_gene: TRBJ2-3; v_gene: TRBV27; CDR3aa: ASRTGGADTQY
j_gene: TRBJ2-1; v_gene: TRBV5-1; CDR3aa: ASSHLTGGLGNEQF
j_gene: TRBJ2-1; v_gene: TRBV11-2; CDR3aa: ASSPSRGGEQF
j_gene: TRBJ2-5; v_gene: TRBV11-2; CDR3aa: ASSLSYANEQTQY
j_gene: TRBJ2-7; v_gene: TRBV28; CDR3aa: ASSSPYEQY
j_gene: TRBJ2-3; v_gene: TRBV5-1; CDR3aa: ASSSGTGGPTDTQY
j_gene: TRBJ1-2; v_gene: TRBV6-6; CDR3aa: ASSYSGGLGNYGYT
j_gene: TRBJ2-2; v_gene: TRBV10-3; CDR3aa: AIRTNAGELF
j_gene: TRBJ1-3; v_gene: TRBV9; CDR3aa: ASSVGQGDTIY
j_gene: TRBJ2-2; v_gene: TRBV10-3; CDR3aa: AISMGGTGELF
j_gene: TRBJ1-5; v_gene: TRBV10-1; CDR3aa: ASSPGGHQPQH
j_gene: TRBJ1-2; v_gene: TRBV6-5; CDR3aa: ASSFQLTLTDGYT
j_gene: TRBJ1-1; v_gene: TRBV30; CDR3aa: AWSVSGGRRAF
j_gene: TRBJ2-3; v_gene: TRBV5-1; CDR3aa: ASSSPSGRAGDTQY
j_gene: TRBJ2-3; v_gene: TRBV12-5; CDR3aa: ASGLQGQGPDTQY
j_gene: TRBJ1-1; v_gene: TRBV11-2; CDR3aa: ASSLSLNTEAF
j_gene: TRBJ2-3; v_gene: TRBV18; CDR3aa: ASSPIPGGTDTQY
j_gene: TRBJ2-1; v_gene: TRBV7-8; CDR3aa: ASSSDSNNEQF
j_gene: TRBJ1-5; v_gene: TRBV6-6; CDR3aa: ASSYSESNQPQH